A selection of T cell receptor beta chains follows, all from one sample in a study of cytomegalovirus exposure and HLA in healthy donors. Some clones are missing from TCRdb's copy, which holds only in-frame ones; the method was immunoSEQ multiplex PCR. In the table there are some 150,000 clones, more than 75% of which are singletons. Sequencing was performed on PBMCs. Every receptor here comes from a man aged 18-30 years in good health and CMV-seropositive. The CDR3 runs from the conserved cysteine through the conserved F or W. The order of the fields is clone size, D gene, V gene, J gene, CDR3 protein, CDR3 DNA. A D gene is named only where the DNA matches it firmly. Size values are once, few and many counts, or a class for expanded clones, and some rows have none.

>few|-|TRBV5-5|TRBJ2-7
CASSLAGGEQYF
TGTGCCAGCAGCTTAGCAGGGGGGGAGCAGTACTTC
>-|TRBD1|TRBV7-9|TRBJ1-4
CASSRIRDSNEKLFF
TGTGCCAGCAGCCGAATCCGGGACAGTAATGAAAAACTGTTTTTT
>-|-|TRBV6-5|TRBJ2-5
CASSRTVEETQYF
TGTGCCAGCAGCCGGACAGTAGAAGAGACCCAGTACTTC
>-|-|TRBV7-9|TRBJ1-4
CASSTPVGGNEKLFF
TGTGCCAGCAGCACCCCCGTTGGGGGGAATGAAAAACTGTTTTTT
>-|TRBD1|TRBV28|TRBJ2-7
CASSTPGQGRAYEQYF
TGTGCCAGCAGTACCCCCGGACAGGGGAGAGCTTACGAGCAGTACTTC
>once|-|TRBV9|TRBJ2-3
CASSAEGGAIDTQYF
TGTGCCAGCAGCGCCGAAGGGGGAGCTATAGATACGCAGTATTTT
>once|-|TRBV7-9|TRBJ1-1
CASSSTVTYTEAFF
TGTGCCAGCAGCTCGACAGTAACCTACACTGAAGCTTTCTTT
>-|-|TRBV6-5|TRBJ2-1
CASSFGEDEFF
TGTGCCAGCAGTTTCGGGGAAGACGAGTTCTTC
>-|-|TRBV7-7|TRBJ2-5
CASSPGGGPETQYF
TGTGCTAGCAGCCCAGGTGGCGGGCCCGAGACCCAGTACTTC
>-|TRBD2|TRBV5-1|TRBJ2-1
CASSLVSLAGTDEQFF
TGCGCCAGCAGCTTGGTATCGCTAGCGGGGACGGATGAGCAGTTCTTC
>-|-|TRBV2|TRBJ1-2
CASSEARGRPSEYGYTF
TGTGCCAGCAGTGAAGCGCGGGGGCGTCCGTCCGAGTATGGCTACACCTTC
>-|-|TRBV7-9|TRBJ2-3
CASRGLIAFGADTQYF
TGTGCCAGCAGAGGACTAATAGCGTTCGGTGCAGATACGCAGTATTTT
>-|TRBD1|TRBV23-1|TRBJ2-3
CASAQLRTGATDTQYF
TGCGCCAGCGCGCAACTTCGGACAGGGGCCACAGATACGCAGTATTTT
>-|-|TRBV10-1|TRBJ2-7
CASRISYLKILYEQYF
TGCGCCAGTCGTATATCCTATCTCAAAATCCTTTACGAGCAGTACTTC
>-|-|TRBV7-8|TRBJ1-4
CASSPPPGIGEKLFF
TGTGCCAGCAGCCCCCCCCCGGGGATAGGTGAAAAACTGTTTTTT
>-|TRBD1|TRBV10-3|TRBJ2-2
CAITGTGLTGELFF
TGTGCCATCACCGGGACAGGGCTGACCGGGGAGCTGTTTTTT
>-|TRBD1|TRBV15|TRBJ2-5
CATSLGDRLQETQYF
TGTGCCACCAGCCTTGGGGACAGACTCCAAGAGACCCAGTACTTC
>-|-|TRBV9|TRBJ1-2
CASSVGQGGYTF
TGTGCCAGCAGCGTAGGGCAGGGAGGCTACACCTTC
>-|-|TRBV29-1|TRBJ1-1
CSAETGRQAFF
TGCAGCGCCGAAACTGGCAGGCAAGCTTTCTTT
>-|TRBD1|TRBV5-1|TRBJ2-3
CASSPGQGSDTQYF
TGCGCCAGCAGCCCGGGACAGGGTTCGGATACGCAGTATTTT
>-|TRBD2|TRBV4-3|TRBJ2-1
CASSQESSGSTYNEQFF
TGCGCCAGCAGCCAAGAGTCTAGCGGGAGTACCTACAATGAGCAGTTCTTC
>-|-|TRBV7-9|TRBJ1-1
CASSLGQGPTEAFF
TGTGCCAGCAGCTTAGGGCAGGGGCCGACTGAAGCTTTCTTT
>-|-|TRBV28|TRBJ1-2
CASSPGTRGYTF
TGTGCCAGCAGTCCCGGGACACGGGGCTACACCTTC
>few|TRBD1|TRBV2|TRBJ1-5
CASSLESGGNQPQHF
TGTGCCAGCAGTCTGGAGTCAGGGGGTAATCAGCCCCAGCATTTT
>-|TRBD2|TRBV11-2|TRBJ2-1
CASSLQAGVYNEQFF
TGTGCCAGCAGCTTACAAGCGGGGGTATACAATGAGCAGTTCTTC
>once|-|TRBV7-9|TRBJ2-7
CASSLVAASYEQYF
TGTGCCAGCAGCTTAGTGGCTGCCTCTTACGAGCAGTACTTC
>once|-|TRBV5-6|TRBJ1-6
CASSLEGGLSYNSPLHF
TGTGCCAGCAGCTTGGAGGGAGGGCTCTCCTATAATTCACCCCTCCACTTT
>few|-|TRBV6-1|TRBJ1-5
CASSESLSGNQPQHF
TGTGCCAGCAGTGAATCGTTATCAGGGAATCAGCCCCAGCATTTT
>-|-|TRBV5-4|TRBJ2-3
CASSLDFQDTQYF
TGTGCCAGCAGCTTGGATTTCCAGGATACGCAGTATTTT
>once|TRBD1|TRBV6-1|TRBJ1-1
CASSVDRANTEAFF
TGTGCCAGCAGTGTGGACAGGGCGAACACTGAAGCTTTCTTT
>-|TRBD1|TRBV27|TRBJ2-3
CASSRTAGGSADTQYF
TGTGCCAGCAGCCGGACGGCAGGGGGTTCGGCAGATACGCAGTATTTT
>-|TRBD1|TRBV6-5|TRBJ1-4
CASSRDREKLFF
TGTGCCAGCAGTCGGGACAGGGAAAAACTGTTTTTT
>once|TRBD2|TRBV9|TRBJ2-1
CASSGTSAEVFF
TGTGCCAGCAGCGGGACTAGCGCCGAGGTCTTCTTC
>-|TRBD2|TRBV2|TRBJ2-5
CASSTSGVQETQYF
TGTGCCAGCTCGACTAGCGGGGTCCAAGAGACCCAGTACTTC
>-|-|TRBV19|TRBJ2-3
CASREGHLVDTQYF
TGTGCCAGTAGGGAGGGTCATCTTGTGGATACGCAGTATTTT
>-|-|TRBV9|TRBJ2-3
CASSVDRWGDPDTQYF
TGTGCCAGCAGCGTAGATCGGTGGGGAGATCCGGACACGCAGTATTTT